The 8 T cell receptor beta chains below come from one sample, sequenced in a study of T cell clonality in common variable immunodeficiency. Data came from immunoSEQ multiplex PCR; TCRdb stores just in-frame clones and leaves some out. This set yields about 55,000 clones and no singletons; the top ten hold about 0.9%. Sequencing input: peripheral blood mononuclear cells. The receptor source for this set is a person aged 18-70 years in good health.

This clone has a count of ten or more. The CDR3 end is not reached by the read, which stops 3 residues before it; the germline J gene fills it in. This chain links TRBV7-9 with TRBJ2-1; TRBD1 matches 7 bases. V shed 5 bases and J 4 bases; nucleotides not matched to a gene: 5. The CDR3 has 14 amino acids. CDR1 SEHNR and CDR2 FQNEAQ come from the germline V gene (reference sequence). Partial CDR3 DNA: TGTGCCAGCAGCGGACAGGACGGGTACAATGAG. Translating it yields CASSGQDGYNE. The whole CDR3 protein is CASSGQDGYNEQFF.

In this sample, this clone turned up many times. The observed sequence ends 3 residues before the CDR3 terminus, with the missing tail filled in from the germline J gene. The genes are TRBV20-1 and TRBJ2-3; 10 nucleotides line up with TRBD1. CDR3 length equals 13 residues. With V trimmed by 5 bases and J by 3 bases, 2 bases remained unmatched. Germline CDR1 is DFQATT and CDR2 is SNEGSKA (reference sequence). The CDR3 loop is CSAVDRGTDTQYF. The sequenced part of the CDR3 DNA is TGCAGTGCTGTGGACAGGGGGACAGATACG.

This clone was counted at least ten times. The read finishes 3 residues shy of the CDR3 end, and the germline J gene is used to complete it. The V gene is TRBV28, the J gene TRBJ2-7, with D perhaps matching TRBD1 (5 bases). Germline V gene sequence: CDR1 MDHEN, CDR2 SYDVKM. V lost 5 bases to trimming and J lost 2 bases, with 10 bases between them. The CDR3 sequence is 13 residues long. CDR3 sequence reads: CASSPGYPYEQYF. CDR3 bases read: TGTGCCAGCAGTCCAGGGTACCCCTACGAG. The full variable domain, its missing parts supplied by reference TRBV28 and TRBJ2-7, is DVKVTQSSRYLVKRTGEKVFLECVQDMDHENMFWYRQDPGLGLRLIYFSYDVKMKEKGDIPEGYSVSREKKERFSLILESASTNQTSMYLCASSPGYPYEQYFGPGTRLTVT.

In this sample, this clone turned up many times. The sequence runs out 3 residues before the end of the CDR3; the remainder is reconstructed from the germline J gene. The rearrangement links TRBV2 to TRBJ2-1; possible D gene TRBD2, 5 bases. The CDR3 runs to 14 residues. Trimming took off 6 bases at V and 4 bases at J, with 13 bases between the two ends. Germline lookup yields CDR1 SNHLY and CDR2 FYNNEI. The CDR3 here is CASRRAYQYNEQFF. The sequenced part of the CDR3 DNA is TGTGCCAGCAGGAGGGCCTATCAGTACAATGAG.

There are many counts of this clone. The DNA ends 3 residues before the CDR3 does, and the rest of the CDR3 is filled in from the germline J gene. The chain is built from TRBV7-6 and TRBJ1-2, with D possibly matching TRBD1 (6 bases). The CDR3 extends over 14 amino acids. With 4 bases removed from V and 0 bases from J, the gap between germline ends came to 9 bases. Germline loops: CDR1 SGHVS, CDR2 FNYEAQ. The chain's CDR3 is CASSSQGSNYGYTF. The covered CDR3 bases are TGTGCCAGCAGCTCCCAGGGGTCTAACTATGGC.

This clone was seen at least ten times. Coverage ceases 3 residues before the CDR3 finishes, and the germline J gene fills in the end. V gene TRBV6-2 or TRBV6-3 combines with J gene TRBJ2-3; a possible D gene is TRBD2 (5 bases). Deletions cut 4 bases from V and 4 bases from J, with 9 bases between. CDR3 length equals 13 residues. Per the germline V gene, CDR1 is MNHEY and CDR2 is SVGEGT. CDR3 sequence: CASSSSLSDTQYF. The DNA read from the CDR3 is TGTGCCAGCAGTTCTAGCCTATCAGATACG.

There are many counts of this clone. The DNA ends 3 residues before the CDR3 does, and the rest of the CDR3 is filled in from the germline J gene. V and J are TRBV28 and TRBJ2-1; D call uncertain. This CDR3 contains 13 residues. Trimming took 6 bases from V and 6 from J, leaving 12 bases between them. Germline V gene data show CDR1 as MDHEN and CDR2 as SYDVKM. Here the CDR3 reads CASRRSLGNEQFF. CDR3 DNA (partial): TGTGCCAGCAGGCGGTCTCTAGGCAATGAG.

This clone has a count of ten or more. From the germline J gene comes the end of the CDR3, since the read stops 3 residues before it. This chain joins TRBV19 and TRBJ1-1; TRBD1 might be the D (6 bases). The CDR3 totals 14 residues. Germline V lookup: CDR1 LNHDA, CDR2 SQIVND (reference sequence). The V and J ends lost 5 bases and 2 bases respectively, with 12 bases between them. The part of the CDR3 DNA that was read is TGTGCCAGTAGTTACGGGGGGCTTAACACTGAA. Translated: CASSYGGLNTE. The full CDR3 sequence reads CASSYGGLNTEAFF.